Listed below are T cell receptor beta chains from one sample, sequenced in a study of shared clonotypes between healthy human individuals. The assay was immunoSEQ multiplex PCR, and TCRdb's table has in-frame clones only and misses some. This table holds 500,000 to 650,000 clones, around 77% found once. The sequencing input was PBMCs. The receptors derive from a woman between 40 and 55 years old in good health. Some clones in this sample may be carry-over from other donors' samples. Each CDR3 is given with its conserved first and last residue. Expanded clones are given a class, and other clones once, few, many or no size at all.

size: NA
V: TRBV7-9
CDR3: CASSLLGQETQYF

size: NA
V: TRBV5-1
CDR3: CASSTWSADNEQFF

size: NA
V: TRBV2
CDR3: CASSRLARNQETQYF

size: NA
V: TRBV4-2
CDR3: CASSQGYIQYF

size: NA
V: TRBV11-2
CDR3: CASSLVHNEQFF

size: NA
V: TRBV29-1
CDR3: CSAGTGPYEQYF

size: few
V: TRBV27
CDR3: CASSLRSLAGGNEQFF

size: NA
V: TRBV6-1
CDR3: CASSEKFADTQYF

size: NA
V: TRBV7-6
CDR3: CASATLGGGKDEQFF

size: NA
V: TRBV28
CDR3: CASSLPDGLYGYTF

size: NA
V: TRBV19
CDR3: CASSPVAGLTYEQYF

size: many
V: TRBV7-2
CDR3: CASSSAADTQYF

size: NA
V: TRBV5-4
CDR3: CASSPTSGSSYNEQFF

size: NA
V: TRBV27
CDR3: CASSLLGGSYNEQFF

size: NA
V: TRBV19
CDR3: CASSIGARRYEQYF

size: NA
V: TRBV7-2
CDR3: CASRSPGLSPGELFF

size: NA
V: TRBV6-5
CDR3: CASSSASGVVNEQFF

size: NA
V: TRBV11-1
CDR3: CASSPGQGAETQYF

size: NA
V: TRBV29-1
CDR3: CSVALAGTDTQYF

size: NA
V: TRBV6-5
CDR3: CASSRSRASREKLFF

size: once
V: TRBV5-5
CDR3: CASSLGQGDRETQYF

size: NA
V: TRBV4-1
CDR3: CASSQDRRLWEKLFF

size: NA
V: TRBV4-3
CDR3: CASSQDPNTEAFF

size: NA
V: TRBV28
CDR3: CASSSTGDLADEKLFF

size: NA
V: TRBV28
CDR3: CASRDRVTEAFF

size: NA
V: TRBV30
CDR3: CAWSVGGVLAGGQETQYF

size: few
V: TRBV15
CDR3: CATSRDSLTSGSRHEQFF

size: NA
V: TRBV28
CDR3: CASSLLYKQYF

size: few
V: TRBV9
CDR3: CASSVEGTGGRDTQYF

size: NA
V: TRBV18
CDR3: CASSQNGGGLTNYGYTF

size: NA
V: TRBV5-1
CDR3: CASSSQGGGYEQYF

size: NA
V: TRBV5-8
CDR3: CASSFRTSPYEQYF

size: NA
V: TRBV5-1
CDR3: CASRPGGTGLYEQYF

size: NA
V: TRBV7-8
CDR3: CASSLLDTQYF